The 19 T cell receptor beta chains below were found in one sample sequenced in a study of breast tumors, draining lymph nodes, adjacent tissues. Axillary draining lymph nodes of breast cancer patients supplied the node samples. A single record per CDR3 protein comes from TCRdb applying MiXCR to the multiplex PCR reads. Found here are more than 85,000 distinct CDR3 sequences, 20% to 25% of them singletons; the top ten hold roughly 1.2%. Sequencing used axillary lymph node tissue. All receptors come from a female donor with breast cancer. Some clones in this sample may be carry-over from other donors' samples.

With regard to this clonotype: The junction departs from the called germline gene at one end, perhaps through a read error. This chain uses TRBV6-5 with TRBJ2-7; the match to TRBD1 covers 7 bases. The CDR3 sequence is 14 residues long. CDR1 and CDR2 (germline): MNHEY, SVGAGI. Written as DNA, the CDR3 is TGTGCCAGCAGTTATTGCCGGGACAGCCACGAGCAGCACTTC. It encodes CASSYCRDSHEQHF.

The J gene is TRBJ1-2, the V gene TRBV20-1, with 7 bases lining up with TRBD1. This CDR3 contains 14 residues. V was clipped by 0 bases and J by 6 bases; unmatched bases: 7. Per germline, CDR1 DFQATT and CDR2 SNEGSKA (reference sequence). CDR3: CSARDPTGLNGYTF. CDR3 DNA: TGCAGTGCTAGAGATCCGACAGGGCTAAATGGCTACACCTTC.

This clonotype was observed at least ten times. In nucleotides, the CDR3 is TGTGCCAGCAGTTTGTCGGGCCAAGAGACCCAGTACTTC. As protein: CASSLSGQETQYF. The chain couples TRBV28 to TRBJ2-5; D call uncertain. Germline CDR1 is MDHEN and CDR2 is SYDVKM. The CDR3 loop spans 13 amino acids. The V and J ends lost 3 bases and 1 base respectively, with 6 bases between them.

Details on this clonotype: This may arise from a read error, as a much more abundant clone is one base away. The chain combines TRBV20-1 with TRBJ1-2, with TRBD1 matching over 8 bases. This CDR3 contains 11 residues. CDR1 and CDR2 (germline): DFQATT, SNEGSKA (reference sequence). The CDR3 DNA sequence: TGCGGTGCCCTCCAGGGGGCCCTCATTCTCTTC. It codes for CGALQGALILF.

Worth noting for this clonotype: This could be a read error, since a much larger clone is one nucleotide away. The chain joins TRBV2 to TRBJ2-5; TRBD1 or TRBD2 may be the D gene (5 bases each). The CDR3 runs 12 residues. Per the germline V gene, CDR1 is SNHLY and CDR2 is FYNNEI. V lost 6 bases, J lost 5 bases, and 10 bases lay in between. CDR3 DNA sequence: TGTGCCAGCAGAGGGACGGAGGAGACCCAGTACTTC. Translating it yields CASRGTEETQYF.

This clonotype has a count of ten or more. The rearrangement joins TRBV10-3 to TRBJ2-7; a weak D match, TRBD2 (7 bases). The CDR3 sequence is 14 residues long. V dropped 8 bases and J dropped 2 bases, with 16 bases sitting between them. The V gene's germline CDR1 is ENHRY and CDR2 SYGVKD. The CDR3 sequence: CAIGAGASTYEQYF. As DNA, the CDR3 is TGTGCCATCGGTGCGGGGGCTTCGACCTACGAGCAGTACTTC.

In this sample, this clonotype turned up many times. The V call is TRBV7-9, the J call TRBJ2-3, with D uncertain. The germline gives CDR1 SEHNR, CDR2 FQNEAQ (reference sequence). The CDR3 totals 16 residues. V was shortened by 2 bases and J by 0 bases, with 12 bases between the two germline ends. Here the CDR3 reads CASSLLGKTSTDTQYF. The CDR3 nucleotides read TGTGCCAGCAGCTTATTGGGAAAAACTAGCACAGATACGCAGTATTTT. Based on the CDR3 plus reference TRBV7-9 and TRBJ2-3, the full variable domain is DTGVSQNPRHKITKRGQNVTFRCDPISEHNRLYWYRQTLGQGPEFLTYFQNEAQLEKSRLLSDRFSAERPKGSFSTLEIQRTEQGDSAMYLCASSLLGKTSTDTQYFGPGTRLTVL.

This clonotype was detected many times. The chain has TRBV20-1 and TRBJ1-2; TRBD1 matches at 7 bases. CDR1 DFQATT and CDR2 SNEGSKA come from the germline V gene (reference sequence). Germline trimming cut 5 bases from V and 4 bases from J; bases unmatched to any gene: 10. This CDR3 comprises 14 residues. The CDR3 protein is CSADSGTAIYGYTF. The CDR3 DNA reads as TGCAGTGCTGATTCCGGGACAGCAATCTATGGCTACACCTTC.

This sequence joins TRBV5-4 and TRBJ2-2, with D possibly being TRBD1 (5 bases). This CDR3 region has 16 residues. V dropped 2 bases and J dropped 2 bases, with 13 bases sitting between them. Germline V gene sequence: CDR1 SGHNT, CDR2 YYREEE (reference sequence). Written as DNA, the CDR3 is TGTGCCAGCAGCTTACTGACAGACATAAACACCGGGGAGCTGTTTTTT. Translating it yields CASSLLTDINTGELFF.

This clonotype showed up many times. The chain employs TRBV20-1 and TRBJ2-3, with D possibly TRBD2 on 5 matching bases. Germline V gene data show CDR1 as DFQATT and CDR2 as SNEGSKA (reference sequence). The CDR3 totals 14 residues. V lost 3 bases to trimming and J lost 0 bases, with 10 bases between them. Written as DNA, the CDR3 is TGCAGTGCTAGGGAACGGGGAAGCACAGATACGCAGTATTTT. Translating gives CSARERGSTDTQYF.

This clonotype was counted at least ten times. The V gene is TRBV6-1, the J gene TRBJ1-2; D not resolved. This CDR3 is 11 amino acids long. Trimming took 7 bases from V and 2 from J, leaving 5 bases between them. CDR1 MNHNS and CDR2 SASEGT come from the germline V gene. The CDR3 nucleotides are TGTGCCAGCATGAACAACTATGGCTACACCTTC. Amino acid sequence: CASMNNYGYTF.

This clonotype has at least ten counts. The chain uses TRBV24-1 and TRBJ2-1; 11 bases are shared with TRBD1. V shed 5 bases, J shed 10 bases, and the junction held 15 bases outside the gene matches. The CDR3 extends over 17 amino acids. Germline loops: CDR1 KGHDR, CDR2 SFDVKD. The CDR3 region has the DNA TGTGCCACCAGTGTCGGACAGGGGGCTTCCGAGAATTTGGAGCAGTTCTTC. Its translation is CATSVGQGASENLEQFF.

In this sample, this clonotype turned up many times. The chain has TRBV12-3 or TRBV12-4 and TRBJ2-3; perhaps TRBD2 as D (6 bases). The CDR3 consists of 14 residues. The V end lost 1 base, the J end lost 3 bases, and 8 bases lay between the germline ends. The CDR3 loop is CASSLGAGTDTQYF. CDR3 DNA: TGTGCCAGCAGTTTAGGAGCGGGTACAGATACGCAGTATTTT.

Comments on this clonotype: A much larger clone sits a single nucleotide away, making a read error possible. The chain recombines TRBV10-3 with TRBJ2-7, with TRBD1 matching 7 bases. Germline CDR1 ENHRY, CDR2 SYGVKD. This CDR3 has 12 residues. Written as DNA, the CDR3 is TGTGCCACACAGGGGTCGTCCTACGAGCGGTGCTTC. Its translation: CATQGSSYERCF.

In this sample, this clonotype turned up many times. This chain links TRBV6-6 with TRBJ2-1; D is possibly TRBD2 (6 bases). CDR1 is MNHNY, CDR2 SVGAGI, per germline (reference sequence). V dropped 8 bases and J dropped 9 bases, with 20 bases sitting between them. The CDR3 is made up of 14 amino acids. In DNA form, the CDR3 reads TGTGCCAGCGTCCGCGAGACTAGAACGAGTGAGCAGTTCTTC. Translated: CASVRETRTSEQFF.

This clonotype has only one observation. The chain recombines TRBV7-8 with TRBJ2-7; 13 positions match TRBD2. V lost 4 bases to trimming and J lost 6 bases; unmatched junction nucleotides: 6. This CDR3 comprises 15 residues. Germline values: CDR1 SGHVS, CDR2 FQNEAQ. The CDR3 protein is CASSSGLAGSFEQYF. CDR3 DNA sequence: TGTGCCAGCAGCTCGGGACTAGCGGGGAGTTTCGAGCAGTACTTC.

In this sample, this clonotype turned up a few times. V usage is TRBV7-2 and J usage is TRBJ1-5, with D possibly matching TRBD1 (5 bases). The CDR3 has 13 amino acids. V was cut by 5 bases and J by 6 bases, with 11 bases left in between. Germline V lookup: CDR1 SGHTA, CDR2 FQGNSA. The CDR3 nucleotides are TGTGCCAGCAGCCCCTCGGGGCCTCAGCCCCAGCATTTT. As protein: CASSPSGPQPQHF.

This clonotype was recorded a few times. This may stem from a read error, because a much larger clone lies one nucleotide away. The chain carries TRBV29-1 and TRBJ1-2; a possible D gene is TRBD1 (6 bases). The CDR3 sequence is 18 residues long. Trimming cost V 0 bases and J 3 bases, with 23 bases left between them. Germline CDR1 reads SQVTM; CDR2 reads ANQGSEA. The CDR3 coding sequence is TGCAGCGTTGAAGATCGTCCAGGTCAGAGGGGGTTCTACTATGGCTACACCTTC. Amino acid sequence: CSVEDRPGQRGFYYGYTF.

This clonotype was observed many times. This sequence joins TRBV6-1 and TRBJ1-2, with unresolved D. The CDR3 is 13 residues long. The germline V and J ends were trimmed by 4 bases and 7 bases, with 13 bases remaining between them. Germline V lookup: CDR1 MNHNS, CDR2 SASEGT. DNA for the CDR3: TGTGCCAGCAGTGTCAATTTTGGTTCTGGCTACACCTTC. Protein: CASSVNFGSGYTF.